These T cell receptor beta chains were read from a single sample in a study of beta chain features in type 1 diabetes. Sequenced by immunoSEQ multiplex PCR; TCRdb stores in-frame clones only, minus some. Of 200,000 to 300,000 clones in the sample, approximately 15% were seen once. Sequencing was carried out using naive CD4+ T cells from blood. The receptor source for this set is a man aged 25-40 years with type 1 diabetes. Each CDR3 is given without its conserved first and last residue. Each record gives: V gene, J gene, clone size, D gene, CDR3 protein. D genes are given only for firm matches. Some rows mark clone size as missing; the rest say once, few, many or name a class of expanded clone.

V gene: TRBV7-9; J gene: TRBJ2-7; clone size: -; D gene: TRBD2; CDR3 protein: ASSGASGSSYEQY
V gene: TRBV9; J gene: TRBJ2-7; clone size: -; D gene: -; CDR3 protein: ASSVGGSGSYEQY
V gene: TRBV7-9; J gene: TRBJ2-7; clone size: few; D gene: TRBD1; CDR3 protein: ASSFETGGHEQY
V gene: TRBV7-9; J gene: TRBJ2-7; clone size: few; D gene: TRBD2; CDR3 protein: ASSYGLAGGTYEQY
V gene: TRBV5-1; J gene: TRBJ2-3; clone size: few; D gene: -; CDR3 protein: ASSLAGGQPDTQY
V gene: TRBV7-2; J gene: TRBJ2-5; clone size: -; D gene: -; CDR3 protein: ASSLDVGALQETQY
V gene: TRBV28; J gene: TRBJ1-5; clone size: few; D gene: TRBD1; CDR3 protein: ASSVTSRQGGFQPQH
V gene: TRBV5-6; J gene: TRBJ2-3; clone size: -; D gene: TRBD1; CDR3 protein: ASSSLTGFSTDTQY
V gene: TRBV5-1; J gene: TRBJ1-1; clone size: -; D gene: TRBD1; CDR3 protein: ASSEEEQGVNTEAF
V gene: TRBV5-4; J gene: TRBJ2-1; clone size: -; D gene: TRBD2; CDR3 protein: ASKARGGTYNEQF
V gene: TRBV2; J gene: TRBJ2-7; clone size: -; D gene: TRBD1; CDR3 protein: ASSTDRGRDEQY
V gene: TRBV4-2; J gene: TRBJ2-3; clone size: few; D gene: -; CDR3 protein: ASSQDWGEGTDTQY
V gene: TRBV18; J gene: TRBJ2-2; clone size: -; D gene: -; CDR3 protein: ASSPPVGNTGELF
V gene: TRBV30; J gene: TRBJ2-5; clone size: few; D gene: TRBD1; CDR3 protein: AWNNRGPETQY
V gene: TRBV2; J gene: TRBJ2-3; clone size: few; D gene: TRBD2; CDR3 protein: ASSPTSGSADTQY
V gene: TRBV20-1; J gene: TRBJ2-5; clone size: -; D gene: -; CDR3 protein: RVRGEETQY
V gene: TRBV30; J gene: TRBJ1-1; clone size: -; D gene: -; CDR3 protein: AWSPRGGRSAEAF
V gene: TRBV4-1; J gene: TRBJ1-2; clone size: -; D gene: -; CDR3 protein: ASRQVAGTPPGYT
V gene: TRBV30; J gene: TRBJ2-2; clone size: -; D gene: -; CDR3 protein: AWSGGGPPTGELF
V gene: TRBV5-4; J gene: TRBJ1-1; clone size: few; D gene: -; CDR3 protein: ASSFWNTEAF
V gene: TRBV7-2; J gene: TRBJ1-5; clone size: -; D gene: TRBD1; CDR3 protein: ASSATGGHNQPQH
V gene: TRBV4-2; J gene: TRBJ2-1; clone size: few; D gene: -; CDR3 protein: ASSRLDILDNEQF
V gene: TRBV19; J gene: TRBJ1-5; clone size: -; D gene: TRBD1; CDR3 protein: ASSGQGEGNQPQH
V gene: TRBV11-3; J gene: TRBJ2-3; clone size: -; D gene: TRBD2; CDR3 protein: ASSSPKYSGGPDTQY
V gene: TRBV5-1; J gene: TRBJ2-7; clone size: few; D gene: -; CDR3 protein: ASSLEQAYEQY
V gene: TRBV18; J gene: TRBJ2-5; clone size: -; D gene: -; CDR3 protein: ASSPAGLQETQY
V gene: TRBV4-2; J gene: TRBJ1-4; clone size: -; D gene: -; CDR3 protein: ASSRAQETNEKLF
V gene: TRBV7-9; J gene: TRBJ2-3; clone size: few; D gene: TRBD1; CDR3 protein: ASSPQGADTQY
V gene: TRBV5-1; J gene: TRBJ2-3; clone size: -; D gene: -; CDR3 protein: ASRDTVSTDTQY
V gene: TRBV7-9; J gene: TRBJ1-2; clone size: few; D gene: TRBD1; CDR3 protein: ASSLGQQNYGYT
V gene: TRBV7-8; J gene: TRBJ2-7; clone size: -; D gene: -; CDR3 protein: ASSRVGEQY
V gene: TRBV5-1; J gene: TRBJ1-2; clone size: few; D gene: -; CDR3 protein: ASSDPGSHYGYT
V gene: TRBV25-1; J gene: TRBJ2-1; clone size: few; D gene: TRBD2; CDR3 protein: ASSEASGGNSYNEQF
V gene: TRBV7-7; J gene: TRBJ2-7; clone size: -; D gene: -; CDR3 protein: ASSFRHP
V gene: TRBV7-8; J gene: TRBJ2-3; clone size: -; D gene: -; CDR3 protein: ASSLSTDTQY
V gene: TRBV5-1; J gene: TRBJ2-7; clone size: few; D gene: -; CDR3 protein: ASSTEPTRDEQY
V gene: TRBV18; J gene: TRBJ2-2; clone size: -; D gene: TRBD1; CDR3 protein: ASSPQQGANTGELF
V gene: TRBV19; J gene: TRBJ2-1; clone size: few; D gene: TRBD2; CDR3 protein: ATQEGGLAHRGEQF
V gene: TRBV6-6; J gene: TRBJ1-5; clone size: few; D gene: TRBD1; CDR3 protein: ASSRRTGDSNQPQH
V gene: TRBV19; J gene: TRBJ2-3; clone size: few; D gene: TRBD2; CDR3 protein: ASRNREVSDTQY
V gene: TRBV11-2; J gene: TRBJ2-3; clone size: few; D gene: -; CDR3 protein: ASSFGGPPDTQY
V gene: TRBV2; J gene: TRBJ2-2; clone size: -; D gene: -; CDR3 protein: ASSVDMLNTGELF
V gene: TRBV29-1; J gene: TRBJ1-2; clone size: -; D gene: TRBD1; CDR3 protein: SVEAAEGAHYGYT
V gene: TRBV6-5; J gene: TRBJ1-1; clone size: few; D gene: -; CDR3 protein: ASTPPGGSTEAF
V gene: TRBV18; J gene: TRBJ2-1; clone size: -; D gene: TRBD2; CDR3 protein: ASSRVTSGGYNEQF
V gene: TRBV27; J gene: TRBJ2-1; clone size: once; D gene: TRBD2; CDR3 protein: AIGRTSGKDEQF